A selection of T cell receptor beta chains follows, all from one sample in a study of cytotoxic CD8 clonotypes in ibrutinib-treated CLL. Sequencing was performed with immunoSEQ multiplex PCR; in TCRdb, only in-frame clones are kept and a portion is missing. The repertoire includes some 310,000 clones, about 80% of them detected once, and more than 6% sits in the top ten. The input for sequencing was PBMCs, taken before ibrutinib treatment. These receptors came from a human donor with chronic lymphocytic leukemia. Both conserved end residues are part of each CDR3. A D gene is named only where the DNA matches it firmly. Clone size is shown for a subset of rows, as once, few, many or a class of expanded clone.

D gene	V gene	J gene	clone size	CDR3 DNA	CDR3 protein
NA	TRBV5-5	TRBJ1-2	NA	TGTGCCAGCAGCTTGGGAACGAACTATGGCTACACCTTC	CASSLGTNYGYTF
TRBD2	TRBV10-2	TRBJ2-1	once	TGCGCCAGCAGTGAGGGACTAGCGGGAGCGTGGAGCTCCTACAATGAGCAGTTCTTC	CASSEGLAGAWSSYNEQFF
NA	TRBV6-6	TRBJ2-1	few	TGTGCCAGCAGTTACGGCAGAGTGGATGAGCAGTTCTTC	CASSYGRVDEQFF
NA	TRBV6-5	TRBJ2-3	NA	TGTGCCAGCACAAATTCGGATACGCAGTATTTT	CASTNSDTQYF
NA	TRBV18	TRBJ1-2	NA	TGTGCCAGCTCCCTAGAAATGCAGTCGCGAGACTATGGCTACACCTTC	CASSLEMQSRDYGYTF
TRBD1	TRBV4-1	TRBJ1-4	NA	TGCGCCAGCAGCCAGTCACAGGGGGCGTACGGTGAAAAACTGTTTTTT	CASSQSQGAYGEKLFF
NA	TRBV28	TRBJ2-2	NA	TGTGCCAGCAGTGAAGCGGTCACCGGGGAGCTGTTTTTT	CASSEAVTGELFF
NA	TRBV15	TRBJ1-4	NA	TGTGCCACCAGCAGAGGCCCGGCTGGTAATGAAAAACTGTTTTTT	CATSRGPAGNEKLFF
NA	TRBV28	TRBJ1-5	NA	TGTGCCAGCACGGAGTCCGATCAGCCCCAGCATTTT	CASTESDQPQHF
NA	TRBV5-1	TRBJ2-7	NA	TGCGCCAGCAGCCGAAGGACGGGGTTATCTTCCTACGAGCAGTACTTC	CASSRRTGLSSYEQYF
NA	TRBV10-3	TRBJ1-2	few	TGTGCCATCAGTGGGTCAACTAACTATGGCTACACCTTC	CAISGSTNYGYTF
TRBD1	TRBV5-4	TRBJ2-1	NA	TGTGCCAGCAGCTTGGAGAGACAGGGGATAAATGAGCAGTTCTTC	CASSLERQGINEQFF
NA	TRBV2	TRBJ2-7	NA	TGTGCCAGCCGGAAGACAGGCCCCTCCTACGAGCAGTACTTC	CASRKTGPSYEQYF
TRBD2	TRBV20-1	TRBJ2-7	NA	TGCAGTGCTCCATGGGGGGGCGAGCAGTACTTC	CSAPWGGEQYF
NA	TRBV7-2	TRBJ2-7	NA	TGTGCCAGCAGCTTAGGGGACTCGATCTACGAGCAGTACTTC	CASSLGDSIYEQYF
TRBD1	TRBV19	TRBJ2-5	NA	TGTGCCAGCGCCGGGGGACAGGGTCGACAAGAGACCCAGTACTTC	CASAGGQGRQETQYF
NA	TRBV7-9	TRBJ2-5	NA	TGTGCCAGCAGCCCCCGGGACCCAAGCCAAGAGACCCAGTACTTC	CASSPRDPSQETQYF
TRBD1	TRBV6-1	TRBJ1-5	NA	TGTGCCAGCCCACGGACAGGGGAAATCAATCAGCCCCAGCATTTT	CASPRTGEINQPQHF
TRBD1	TRBV5-1	TRBJ1-3	NA	TGCGCCAGCAGCGGCGGGAGCGGGACAGCGAGCTCTGGAAACACCATATATTTT	CASSGGSGTASSGNTIYF
NA	TRBV25-1	TRBJ2-5	NA	TGTGCCAGCAGTAAGATTCTGTTCTCCGCAGAGACCCAGTACTTC	CASSKILFSAETQYF
NA	TRBV7-6	TRBJ2-7	NA	TGTGCCAGCAGCCCAAGGGTAGGCTACGAGCAGTACTTC	CASSPRVGYEQYF
NA	TRBV5-6	TRBJ1-1	NA	TGTGCCAGCAGCTTCCGGGTCATTGGGGTCACTGAAGCTTTCTTT	CASSFRVIGVTEAFF
NA	TRBV25-1	TRBJ2-1	NA	TGTGCCAGCACGTGGACGGGTGAGCAGTTCTTC	CASTWTGEQFF
TRBD2	TRBV7-7	TRBJ2-5	few	TGTGCTAGCAGTTCCCTAGCGGCAGAGACCCAGTACTTC	CASSSLAAETQYF
TRBD1	TRBV5-1	TRBJ2-5	NA	TGCGCCAGCAGCTCAGGACAGGGAGGACAAGAGACCCAGTACTTC	CASSSGQGGQETQYF
NA	TRBV5-6	TRBJ1-3	NA	TGTGCCAGCAGCTTGGCCGGGGGAAACACCATATATTTT	CASSLAGGNTIYF
TRBD1	TRBV7-6	TRBJ1-1	NA	TGTGCCAGCAGCTTAACAGGGGTAAACACTGAAGCTTTCTTT	CASSLTGVNTEAFF
TRBD2	TRBV6-1	TRBJ2-1	NA	TGTGCCAGCAGGTGGGCTAGCGGGTACAATGAGCAGTTCTTC	CASRWASGYNEQFF
TRBD1	TRBV28	TRBJ1-2	NA	TGTGCCAGCCTTGACAGGGGTGATGGCTACACCTTC	CASLDRGDGYTF
NA	TRBV30	TRBJ2-1	few	TGTGCCTGGACCCGGCTTTCCTACAATGAGCAGTTCTTC	CAWTRLSYNEQFF
NA	TRBV2	TRBJ1-3	NA	TGTGCCAGCACATCGCAGGGGACCTCTGGAAACACCATATATTTT	CASTSQGTSGNTIYF
TRBD2	TRBV11-1	TRBJ2-7	NA	TGTGCCAGCACCCTAGAACTAGCGGGGTCCTACGAGCAGTACTTC	CASTLELAGSYEQYF
NA	TRBV27	TRBJ2-1	NA	TGTGCCAGCAGCCAAGACCAGCGGATGCAGTTCTTC	CASSQDQRMQFF
NA	TRBV25-1	TRBJ2-6	NA	TGTGCCAGCAGTGAACACAGGGCTGGGGCCAACGTCCTGACTTTC	CASSEHRAGANVLTF
TRBD1	TRBV30	TRBJ2-7	NA	TGTGCCTGGAGCGAGGGGACAGGGTCGGACGAGCAGTACTTC	CAWSEGTGSDEQYF
NA	TRBV15	TRBJ2-7	once	TGTGCCACCAGCGTAGACTACGAATCCTACGAGCAGTACTTC	CATSVDYESYEQYF
TRBD2	TRBV29-1	TRBJ2-3	NA	TGCAGCGTTCTGACTAGCGGCACAGATACGCAGTATTTT	CSVLTSGTDTQYF
NA	TRBV29-1	TRBJ2-5	NA	TGCAGCGTTGTGTCAGGCCAAGAGACCCAGTACTTC	CSVVSGQETQYF
TRBD1	TRBV28	TRBJ1-2	NA	TGTGCCAGCAGTTCCCCTCGTACAGGGGGCTATGGCTACACCTTC	CASSSPRTGGYGYTF
NA	TRBV5-1	TRBJ2-1	NA	TGCGCCAGCAGATACGGACCCTCGAGGAATGAGCAGTTCTTC	CASRYGPSRNEQFF
NA	TRBV9	TRBJ1-2	NA	TGTGCCAGCAGCGTTTTACCCAACTATGGCTACACCTTC	CASSVLPNYGYTF
NA	TRBV18	TRBJ2-7	NA	TGTGCCAGCTCAGGCACTTGGGCTAGCCACAGAGAGCAGTACTTC	CASSGTWASHREQYF
NA	TRBV6-5	TRBJ2-7	NA	TGTGCCAGCAGTGCTAGACAGGCGACCTACGAGCAGTACTTC	CASSARQATYEQYF
TRBD1	TRBV27	TRBJ2-3	NA	TGTGCCAGCAGTCCGACCGGGACAGGGGGCGCAGATACGCAGTATTTT	CASSPTGTGGADTQYF
NA	TRBV9	TRBJ1-4	NA	TGTGCCAGCAGCTCCGAGGGGTCGACTAATGAAAAACTGTTTTTT	CASSSEGSTNEKLFF
TRBD2	TRBV5-4	TRBJ2-3	few	TGTGCCAGCAGCCTAGCGGGGGCTAGCACAGATACGCAGTATTTT	CASSLAGASTDTQYF
NA	TRBV27	TRBJ2-1	NA	TGTGCCAGTAAGGGGGGTCTTGACAATGAGCAGTTCTTC	CASKGGLDNEQFF
TRBD2	TRBV11-2	TRBJ2-7	NA	TGTGCCAGCAGCTATGACCCGGAGAGACTAGCGGGAGACTACGAGCAGTACTTC	CASSYDPERLAGDYEQYF
NA	TRBV30	TRBJ1-4	NA	TGTGCCTGGAGTGCGGTTAATGAAAAACTGTTTTTT	CAWSAVNEKLFF
NA	TRBV7-9	TRBJ1-1	NA	TGTGCCAGCAGCTTGCGACCGTCAATTGCTTTCTTT	CASSLRPSIAFF
TRBD2	TRBV5-4	TRBJ2-2	NA	TGTGCCAGCAGCTTGGCCGAAGGACTAGCGTTCGGGGAGCTGTTTTTT	CASSLAEGLAFGELFF
TRBD2	TRBV2	TRBJ2-1	NA	TGTGCCAGCACTAAGGGACTAGGGATTTACAATGAGCAGTTCTTC	CASTKGLGIYNEQFF
NA	TRBV5-1	TRBJ1-5	NA	TGCGCCAGCAGCCCAGGACAGAACAATCAGCCCCAGCATTTT	CASSPGQNNQPQHF
TRBD1	TRBV6-1	TRBJ2-7	NA	TGTGCCAGCAGTGAGGTGACAGGGGGCTACGAGCAGTACTTC	CASSEVTGGYEQYF
NA	TRBV4-3	TRBJ2-1	few	TGCGCCAGCAGCCGAAACCGAGTAAACAATGAGCAGTTCTTC	CASSRNRVNNEQFF
NA	TRBV7-5	TRBJ1-5	NA	TGTGTCAGAAGTCGCGACGGAGATCAGCCCCAGCATTTT	CVRSRDGDQPQHF
NA	TRBV5-6	TRBJ2-7	NA	TGTGCCAGCAGCCTACCCCCCATTGGCGAGCAGTACTTC	CASSLPPIGEQYF
NA	TRBV27	TRBJ2-7	NA	TGTGCCAGCAGTTTTCGGGGGTACGCGCAGTACTTC	CASSFRGYAQYF
TRBD2	TRBV7-2	TRBJ2-3	once	TGTGCCAGCAGCCGCAGACTAGCGAGTACGGATACGCAGTATTTT	CASSRRLASTDTQYF